This T cell receptor (beta chain) was recorded in a study of blood T cell repertoires in COVID-19. Across the whole study: Both acute and convalescent COVID-19 samples were obtained from the United States, Italy and Spain.

Generated by immunoSEQ multiplex PCR, the TCRdb table keeps only in-frame clones and is missing some. The sample carries a few hundred thousand clones, 84% recorded once. Trimming pared 2 bases from V and 3 bases from J, leaving 16 bases between. The CDR3 consists of 16 residues. Germline V lookup: CDR1 SGDLS, CDR2 YYNGEE. The sequenced material came from peripheral blood. The TCR originated in a woman in her thirties or forties who had recovered from COVID-19. The genes are TRBV9 and TRBJ2-3; tentatively, D is TRBD1 (6 bases). The CDR3 sequence is CASSVGNVRGTDTQYF. CDR3 sequence (DNA): TGTGCCAGCAGCGTCGGTAATGTGAGGGGGACAGATACGCAGTATTTT.